This is a list of T cell receptor beta chains from one sample in a study of response to subunit inactivated influenza vaccine. TCRdb re-derived calls from the RT-PCR reads in MiXCR, one entry per CDR3 protein. The sample yields approximately 500,000 distinct CDR3 sequences, approximately 14% seen once. This specimen was PBMCs from blood, taken approximately 12 days after vaccination. Receptors originate from a man aged 45-60 years who received an inactivated influenza vaccine. Each CDR3 is given with its conserved first and last residue. Fields, in order: V gene, D gene, clone size, J gene, CDR3 protein, CDR3 DNA. The D gene is left open where the match is weak. Size values are once, few and many counts, or a class for expanded clones, and some rows have none.

V gene: TRBV27; D gene: .; clone size: few; J gene: TRBJ2-5; CDR3 protein: CASSSRSQQETQYF; CDR3 DNA: TGTGCCAGCAGTTCCCGGTCCCAACAAGAGACCCAGTACTTC
V gene: TRBV7-9; D gene: .; clone size: .; J gene: TRBJ2-2; CDR3 protein: CASSLLGNNWNTGELFF; CDR3 DNA: TGTGCCAGCAGCTTACTCGGTAATAACTGGAACACCGGGGAGCTGTTTTTT
V gene: TRBV20-1; D gene: TRBD2; clone size: many; J gene: TRBJ2-2; CDR3 protein: CSARRREAGTGELFF; CDR3 DNA: TGCAGTGCTAGACGGCGGGAGGCGGGCACCGGGGAGCTGTTTTTT
V gene: TRBV28; D gene: .; clone size: many; J gene: TRBJ2-7; CDR3 protein: CASSQYFEQYF; CDR3 DNA: TGTGCCAGCAGTCAATACTTCGAGCAGTACTTC
V gene: TRBV6-1; D gene: TRBD2; clone size: .; J gene: TRBJ2-5; CDR3 protein: CASRTGLAASTTQYF; CDR3 DNA: TGTGCCAGCAGAACAGGACTAGCGGCCTCCACGACCCAGTACTTC
V gene: TRBV30; D gene: .; clone size: .; J gene: TRBJ1-5; CDR3 protein: CAWNLQGNQPQHF; CDR3 DNA: TGTGCCTGGAATTTGCAGGGTAATCAGCCCCAGCATTTT
V gene: TRBV5-6; D gene: .; clone size: .; J gene: TRBJ1-6; CDR3 protein: CASSLPPGNSPLHF; CDR3 DNA: TGTGCCAGCAGCTTACCGCCAGGAAATTCACCCCTCCACTTT
V gene: TRBV6-1; D gene: TRBD1; clone size: .; J gene: TRBJ2-6; CDR3 protein: CASQYRTGILTGANVLTF; CDR3 DNA: TGTGCCAGCCAGTATAGGACAGGTATTTTGACTGGGGCCAACGTCCTGACTTTC
V gene: TRBV6-1; D gene: .; clone size: few; J gene: TRBJ2-5; CDR3 protein: CASSFRASQETQYF; CDR3 DNA: TGTGCCAGCAGCTTCAGGGCATCCCAAGAGACCCAGTACTTC
V gene: TRBV11-2; D gene: .; clone size: .; J gene: TRBJ2-3; CDR3 protein: CASSLEIYLVGADTQYF; CDR3 DNA: TGTGCCAGCAGCTTAGAGATTTACCTCGTTGGCGCAGATACGCAGTATTTT
V gene: TRBV6-1; D gene: TRBD1; clone size: few; J gene: TRBJ2-3; CDR3 protein: CASILSPGQGDTQYF; CDR3 DNA: TGTGCCAGCATCCTGAGTCCGGGACAGGGGGATACGCAGTATTTT
V gene: TRBV12-3/TRBV12-4; D gene: .; clone size: many; J gene: TRBJ2-4; CDR3 protein: CASSLRSDGNIQYF; CDR3 DNA: TGTGCCAGCAGTTTAAGGTCCGATGGGAACATTCAGTACTTC
V gene: TRBV24-1; D gene: .; clone size: few; J gene: TRBJ1-1; CDR3 protein: CATSSTGSEAFF; CDR3 DNA: TGTGCCACCAGCTCGACGGGGTCTGAAGCTTTCTTT
V gene: TRBV7-2; D gene: .; clone size: many; J gene: TRBJ1-6; CDR3 protein: CASSPGNSPLHF; CDR3 DNA: TGTGCCAGCAGCCCGGGAAATTCACCCCTCCACTTT
V gene: TRBV4-1; D gene: TRBD1; clone size: few; J gene: TRBJ2-1; CDR3 protein: CASSHLGQYNEQFF; CDR3 DNA: TGCGCCAGCAGCCACCTGGGACAGTACAATGAGCAGTTCTTC
V gene: TRBV5-1; D gene: .; clone size: few; J gene: TRBJ1-6; CDR3 protein: CASSWTQRDSPLHF; CDR3 DNA: TGCGCCAGCAGCTGGACACAGAGGGATTCACCCCTCCACTTT
V gene: TRBV2; D gene: TRBD1; clone size: .; J gene: TRBJ2-3; CDR3 protein: CASRPTVGDRGRDTQYF; CDR3 DNA: TGTGCCAGCAGACCAACCGTCGGGGACAGGGGGCGAGATACGCAGTATTTT
V gene: TRBV29-1; D gene: .; clone size: many; J gene: TRBJ1-3; CDR3 protein: CSARDPGNTIYF; CDR3 DNA: TGCAGCGCCCGGGACCCTGGAAACACCATATATTTT
V gene: TRBV5-1; D gene: TRBD1; clone size: few; J gene: TRBJ2-1; CDR3 protein: CASSEGQNSYNEQFF; CDR3 DNA: TGCGCCAGCAGCGAGGGACAGAACTCCTACAATGAGCAGTTCTTC
V gene: TRBV7-2; D gene: .; clone size: .; J gene: TRBJ2-3; CDR3 protein: CASSLDSQARTDTQYF; CDR3 DNA: TGTGCCAGCAGCTTAGATAGTCAGGCACGCACAGATACGCAGTATTTT
V gene: TRBV10-3; D gene: .; clone size: many; J gene: TRBJ1-1; CDR3 protein: CATRTPLAKGNTEAFF; CDR3 DNA: TGTGCCACCCGAACCCCCTTAGCCAAGGGGAACACTGAAGCTTTCTTT
V gene: TRBV11-1; D gene: .; clone size: few; J gene: TRBJ2-7; CDR3 protein: CASSLRTRPYEQYF; CDR3 DNA: TGTGCCAGCAGTTTAAGGACTCGTCCCTACGAGCAGTACTTC
V gene: TRBV5-6; D gene: TRBD1; clone size: .; J gene: TRBJ2-4; CDR3 protein: CASSGQGRTKNIQYF; CDR3 DNA: TGTGCCAGCAGTGGACAGGGACGAACCAAAAACATTCAGTACTTC
V gene: TRBV20-1; D gene: .; clone size: few; J gene: TRBJ2-7; CDR3 protein: CSARWGNEQYF; CDR3 DNA: TGCAGTGCTAGGTGGGGGAACGAGCAGTACTTC
V gene: TRBV11-2; D gene: .; clone size: few; J gene: TRBJ2-2; CDR3 protein: CASSLSAWNTGELFF; CDR3 DNA: TGTGCCAGCAGCTTAAGTGCCTGGAACACCGGGGAGCTGTTTTTT
V gene: TRBV12-3/TRBV12-4; D gene: .; clone size: .; J gene: TRBJ2-5; CDR3 protein: CARIVQGTGETQYF; CDR3 DNA: TGTGCCAGAATCGTACAGGGGACTGGAGAGACCCAGTACTTC
V gene: TRBV2; D gene: TRBD1; clone size: few; J gene: TRBJ2-1; CDR3 protein: CAGEGQVHEQFF; CDR3 DNA: TGTGCCGGCGAGGGACAGGTACATGAGCAGTTCTTC